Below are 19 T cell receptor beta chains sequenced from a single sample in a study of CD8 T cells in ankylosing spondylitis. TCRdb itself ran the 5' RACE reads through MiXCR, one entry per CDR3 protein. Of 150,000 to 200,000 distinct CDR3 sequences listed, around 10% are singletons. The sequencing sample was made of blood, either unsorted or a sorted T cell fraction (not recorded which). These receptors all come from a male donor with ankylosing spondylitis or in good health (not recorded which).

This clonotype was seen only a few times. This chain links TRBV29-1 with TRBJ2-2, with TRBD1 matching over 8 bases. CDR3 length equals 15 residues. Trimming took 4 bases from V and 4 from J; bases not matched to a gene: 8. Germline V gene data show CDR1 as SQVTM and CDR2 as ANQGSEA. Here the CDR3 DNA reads TGCAGCGTTGCGACAGGGGACCCATCCACCGGGGAGCTGTTTTTT. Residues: CSVATGDPSTGELFF.

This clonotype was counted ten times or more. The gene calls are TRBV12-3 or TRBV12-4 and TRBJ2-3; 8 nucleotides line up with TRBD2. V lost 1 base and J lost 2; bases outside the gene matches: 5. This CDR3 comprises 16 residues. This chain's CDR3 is CASSLGLAGYTDTQYF. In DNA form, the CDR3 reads TGTGCCAGCAGTTTAGGGCTAGCGGGCTACACAGATACGCAGTATTTT.

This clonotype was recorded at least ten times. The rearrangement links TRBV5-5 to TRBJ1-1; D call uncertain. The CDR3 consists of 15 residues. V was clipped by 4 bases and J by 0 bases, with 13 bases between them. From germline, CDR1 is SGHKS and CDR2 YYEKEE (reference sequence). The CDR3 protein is CASSGHGLMNTEAFF. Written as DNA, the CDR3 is TGTGCCAGCAGCGGGCACGGATTGATGAACACTGAAGCTTTCTTT. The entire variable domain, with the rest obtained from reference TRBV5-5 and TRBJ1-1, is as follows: DAGVTQSPTHLIKTRGQQVTLRCSPISGHKSVSWYQQVLGQGPQFIFQYYEKEERGRGNFPDRFSARQFPNYSSELNVNALLLGDSALYLCASSGHGLMNTEAFFGQGTRLTVV.

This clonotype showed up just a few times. CDR3 residues: CSARGHGGIYEQYF. The DNA for the CDR3 is TGCAGTGCTAGAGGTCACGGGGGGATCTACGAGCAGTACTTC. The chain couples TRBV20-1 to TRBJ2-7, with 7 bases matching TRBD2. The CDR3 has 14 residues. The V gene end was trimmed by 1 base and the J gene end by 3 bases; junction bases not matched to a gene: 6. Germline V gene data show CDR1 as DFQATT and CDR2 as SNEGSKA (reference sequence).

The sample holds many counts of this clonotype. Written as DNA, the CDR3 is TGCGCCAGCAGCTTGTTTTCGCAGGGGGCCGGCATAGCGACCCAGTACTTC. Protein: CASSLFSQGAGIATQYF. The rearrangement joins TRBV5-1 to TRBJ2-5; 8 bases align to TRBD1. The J segment lost 7 bases and the V segment lost 1 base, leaving 15 bases of the junction unmatched. Germline V CDR1 and CDR2: SGHRS, YFSETQ. The CDR3 contains 17 residues.

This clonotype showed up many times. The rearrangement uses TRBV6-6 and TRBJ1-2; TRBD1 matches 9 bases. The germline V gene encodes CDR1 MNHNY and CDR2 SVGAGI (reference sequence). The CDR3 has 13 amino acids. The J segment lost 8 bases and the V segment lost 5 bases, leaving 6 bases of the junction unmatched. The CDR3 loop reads CASSTGTGTGYTF. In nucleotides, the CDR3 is TGTGCCAGCAGTACGGGGACAGGGACAGGCTACACCTTC.

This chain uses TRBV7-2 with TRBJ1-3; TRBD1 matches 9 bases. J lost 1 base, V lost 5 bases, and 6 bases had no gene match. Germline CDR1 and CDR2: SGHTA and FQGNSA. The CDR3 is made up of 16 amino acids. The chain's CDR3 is CASSAGTGKSGNTIYF. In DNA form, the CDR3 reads TGTGCCAGCAGCGCCGGGACAGGGAAATCTGGAAACACCATATATTTT.

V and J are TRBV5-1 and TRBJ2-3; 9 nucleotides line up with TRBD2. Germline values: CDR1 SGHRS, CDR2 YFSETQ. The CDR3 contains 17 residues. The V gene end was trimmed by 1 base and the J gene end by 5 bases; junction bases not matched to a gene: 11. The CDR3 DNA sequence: TGCGCCAGCAGCTTGCGGACTAGCGCCCTCTTAAGAGATACGCAGTATTTT. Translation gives CASSLRTSALLRDTQYF.

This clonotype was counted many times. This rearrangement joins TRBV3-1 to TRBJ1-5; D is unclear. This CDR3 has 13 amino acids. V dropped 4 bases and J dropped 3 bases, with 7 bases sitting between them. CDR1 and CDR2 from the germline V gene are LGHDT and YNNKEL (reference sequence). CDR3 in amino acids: CASSPADNQPQHF. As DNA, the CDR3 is TGTGCCAGCAGCCCGGCGGACAATCAGCCCCAGCATTTT.

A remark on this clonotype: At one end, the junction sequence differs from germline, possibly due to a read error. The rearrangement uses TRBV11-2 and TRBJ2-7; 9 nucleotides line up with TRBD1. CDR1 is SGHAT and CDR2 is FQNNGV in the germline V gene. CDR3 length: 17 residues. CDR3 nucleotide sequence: TGTGCCAACAGCTTAGCAGACAGGGGGTTTTCATTTTACGAGCAGTACTTC. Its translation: CANSLADRGFSFYEQYF. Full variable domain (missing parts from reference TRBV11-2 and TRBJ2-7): EAGVAQSPRYKIIEKRQSVAFWCNPISGHATLYWYQQILGQGPKLLIQFQNNGVVDDSQLPKDRFSAERLKGVDSTLKIQPAKLEDSAVYLCANSLADRGFSFYEQYFGPGTRLTVT.

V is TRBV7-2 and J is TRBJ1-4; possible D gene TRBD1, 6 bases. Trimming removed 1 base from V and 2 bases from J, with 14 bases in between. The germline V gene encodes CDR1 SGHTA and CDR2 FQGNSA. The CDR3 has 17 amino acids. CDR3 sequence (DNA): TGTGCCAGCAGCTTAGTTACAGGGTTCGGGACTAATGAAAAACTGTTTTTT. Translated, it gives CASSLVTGFGTNEKLFF. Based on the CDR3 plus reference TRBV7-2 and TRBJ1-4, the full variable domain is GAGVSQSPSNKVTEKGKDVELRCDPISGHTALYWYRQSLGQGLEFLIYFQGNSAPDKSGLPSDRFSAERTGGSVSTLTIQRTQQEDSAVYLCASSLVTGFGTNEKLFFGSGTQLSVL.

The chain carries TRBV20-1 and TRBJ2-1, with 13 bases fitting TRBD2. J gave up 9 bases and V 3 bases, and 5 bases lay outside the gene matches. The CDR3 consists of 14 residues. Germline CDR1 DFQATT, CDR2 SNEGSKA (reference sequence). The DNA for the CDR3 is TGCAGTGCTAGGCCGGGACTAGCGGGGCTTGAGCAGTTCTTC. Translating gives CSARPGLAGLEQFF.

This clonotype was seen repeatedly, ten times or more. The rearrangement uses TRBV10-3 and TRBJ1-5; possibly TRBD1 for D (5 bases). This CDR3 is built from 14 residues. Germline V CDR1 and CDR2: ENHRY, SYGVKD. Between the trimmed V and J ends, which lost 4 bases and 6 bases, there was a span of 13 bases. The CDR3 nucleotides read TGTGCCATCAGTGCGGGTCAGGGAGGTCAGCCCCAGCATTTT. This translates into CAISAGQGGQPQHF.

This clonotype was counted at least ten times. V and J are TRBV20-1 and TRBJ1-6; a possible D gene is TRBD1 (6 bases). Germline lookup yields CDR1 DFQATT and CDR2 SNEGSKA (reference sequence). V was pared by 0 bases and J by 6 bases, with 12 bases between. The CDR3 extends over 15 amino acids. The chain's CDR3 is CSAREPGHSNSPLHF. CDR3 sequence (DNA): TGCAGTGCTAGAGAACCGGGACACAGTAATTCACCCCTCCACTTT.

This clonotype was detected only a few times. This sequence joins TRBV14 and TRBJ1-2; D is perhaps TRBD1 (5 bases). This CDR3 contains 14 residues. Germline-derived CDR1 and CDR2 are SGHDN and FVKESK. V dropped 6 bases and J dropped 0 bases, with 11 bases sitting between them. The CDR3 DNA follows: TGTGCCAGCAGAAAGACAGTCCCTAACTATGGCTACACCTTC. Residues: CASRKTVPNYGYTF.

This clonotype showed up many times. The CDR3 DNA sequence: TGCGCCAGCAGCCCGGACAGACCCTCCTACGAGCAGTACTTC. Protein sequence: CASSPDRPSYEQYF. The chain links TRBV5-1 to TRBJ2-7; possibly TRBD1 for D (6 bases). The germline CDR1 and CDR2 sequences are SGHRS and YFSETQ. This CDR3 region has 14 residues. The V end was cut by 4 bases, the J end by 0 bases, with 11 bases between.

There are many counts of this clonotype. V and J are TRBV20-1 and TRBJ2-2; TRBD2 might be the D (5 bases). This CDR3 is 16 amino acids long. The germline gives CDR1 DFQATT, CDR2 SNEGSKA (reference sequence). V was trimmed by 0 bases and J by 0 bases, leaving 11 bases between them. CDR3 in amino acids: CSARDKLAANTGELFF. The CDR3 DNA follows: TGCAGTGCTAGAGATAAGCTAGCTGCGAACACCGGGGAGCTGTTTTTT.

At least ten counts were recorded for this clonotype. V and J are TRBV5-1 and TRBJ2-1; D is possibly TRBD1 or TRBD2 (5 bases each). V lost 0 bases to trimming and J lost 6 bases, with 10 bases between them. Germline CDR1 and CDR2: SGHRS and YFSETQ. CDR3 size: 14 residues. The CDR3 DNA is TGCGCCAGCAGCTTGGCCGCTGGGGGCAATGAGCAGTTCTTC. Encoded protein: CASSLAAGGNEQFF.

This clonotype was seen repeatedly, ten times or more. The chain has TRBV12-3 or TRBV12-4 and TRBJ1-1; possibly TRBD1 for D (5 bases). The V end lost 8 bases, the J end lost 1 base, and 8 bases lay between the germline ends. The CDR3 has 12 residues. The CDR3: CASYRGNTEAFF. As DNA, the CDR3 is TGTGCCAGCTATAGGGGGAACACTGAAGCTTTCTTT.